The 17 T cell receptor beta chains below were found in one sample sequenced in a study of regulatory T cells in long-lasting Graves disease. Arm-PCR of CDR3 regions with iRepertoire HTBI primers generated TCR beta libraries. A single record per CDR3 protein comes from TCRdb applying MiXCR to the multiplex PCR reads. The sample has about 460,000 distinct CDR3 sequences; roughly 15% are singletons. This sample's time point: newly diagnosed GD, antithyroid drugs for less than 3 months. PBMCs were the source of the RNA used for TCR sequencing. The sample was also linked to a second study, of T cells in Graves' hyperthyroidism and ophthalmopathy.

The source was peripheral blood mononuclear cells (PBMCs), collected at new diagnosis, from a patient treated with antithyroid drugs. All receptors derive from a woman aged 45-59 years with Graves disease.

At least ten counts were recorded for this clonotype. A read error may produce the germline difference seen at one junction end. V usage is TRBV7-7 and J usage is TRBJ2-7; TRBD2 might be the D (6 bases). This CDR3 comprises 14 residues. Germline V gene sequence: CDR1 SSHAT, CDR2 FNYEAQ (reference sequence). CDR3 region: CASSASLASYEQYF. Here the CDR3 DNA reads TGTGCTAGCAGCGCCAGTCTAGCGTCCTACGAGCAGTACTTC.

In regard to this clonotype: Since a much larger clone is just one base distant, this may be a read error. The chain employs TRBV2 and TRBJ2-2; the D call may be TRBD1 or TRBD2 (6 bases each). This CDR3 region has 13 residues. The germline CDR1 and CDR2 sequences are SNHLY and FYNNEI. In nucleotides, the CDR3 is TGTGCCACAAAAGGCTGGGGGGCCGGGGAGCTGCTTTTT. Encoded protein: CATKGWGAGELLF.

This clonotype was seen only a few times. This sequence joins TRBV28 and TRBJ2-1; 11 nucleotides match TRBD2. CDR1 MDHEN and CDR2 SYDVKM come from the germline V gene. The V gene end was trimmed by 8 bases and the J gene end by 4 bases; junction bases not matched to a gene: 10. The CDR3 totals 16 residues. CDR3 amino acids: CASPAPGLAEYNEQFF. Written as DNA, the CDR3 is TGTGCCAGCCCCGCACCGGGACTAGCGGAATACAATGAGCAGTTCTTC.

This clonotype was seen a handful of times. The chain joins TRBV12-3 or TRBV12-4 to TRBJ1-3; D is uncertain. This CDR3 is built from 12 residues. The V end lost 8 bases, the J end lost 2 bases, and 7 bases lay between the germline ends. The CDR3 DNA sequence: TGTGCCAGCTCCCCAACTGGAAACACCATATATTTT. Its protein product is CASSPTGNTIYF.

The table lists this clonotype with many counts. The genes are TRBV7-9 and TRBJ2-3; 12 nucleotides agree with TRBD2. Germline V gene lookup returns CDR1 SEHNR and CDR2 FQNEAQ (reference sequence). V was pared by 5 bases and J by 4 bases, with 13 bases of the junction left unmatched. The CDR3 length is 18 residues. The DNA of the CDR3 is TGTGCCAGCAGCCCCCCGGGCCGACTAGCGGGAGTCCCAGATACGCAGTATTTT. Amino acids: CASSPPGRLAGVPDTQYF.

In its sample, this clonotype was seen a few times. This sequence joins TRBV13 and TRBJ1-5, with D maybe TRBD1 (5 bases). This CDR3 has 15 residues. Germline V gene sequence: CDR1 PRHDT, CDR2 FYEKMQ (reference sequence). V gave up 6 bases and J gave up 5 bases, with 17 bases separating them. The CDR3 loop is CASSSLGGNDQPQHF. CDR3 DNA: TGTGCCAGCAGTTCCCTCGGGGGGAATGATCAGCCCCAGCATTTT.

V gene TRBV27 combines with J gene TRBJ1-4; 7 bases fit TRBD1. The CDR3 sequence is 14 residues long. Germline V CDR1 and CDR2: MNHEY, SMNVEV (reference sequence). After removal of 2 bases from V and 7 bases from J, the junction contained 4 bases not matched to a gene. CDR3 nucleotides: TGTGCCAGCAGTTTAAAACAGGGGTGTGAAAAACTGTTTTTT. Translation gives CASSLKQGCEKLFF.

The chain is built from TRBV5-8 and TRBJ2-5; 7 nucleotides match TRBD2. Trimming cost V 0 bases and J 5 bases; bases outside gene matches: 7. The germline gives CDR1 SGHTS, CDR2 YDEGEE. This CDR3 region has 15 residues. In DNA, the CDR3 is TGTGCCAGCAGCTTGGGAGGGAGGGCCGCGGAGACCCAGTACTTC. Protein sequence: CASSLGGRAAETQYF.

This clonotype was detected many times. The chain uses TRBV7-8 and TRBJ1-2; 9 nucleotides align to TRBD1. V was clipped by 0 bases and J by 5 bases; unmatched bases: 1. CDR1 and CDR2 (germline): SGHVS, FQNEAQ. The CDR3 sequence is 14 residues long. The CDR3 sequence: CASSLAGTGYGYTF. CDR3 nucleotides: TGTGCCAGCAGCTTAGCCGGGACAGGGTATGGCTACACCTTC.

A remark on this clonotype: The junction differs from germline at one of its ends, possibly a read error. CDR3 loop: CASSQPARSSGNTIYF. CDR3 sequence (DNA): TGCGCCAGCAGCCAACCTGCCCGGAGCTCTGGAAACACCATATATTTT. The V call is TRBV11-2, the J call TRBJ1-3, with D hard to call. This CDR3 region has 16 residues. Looked up from germline, CDR1 is SGHAT and CDR2 is FQNNGV.

In its sample, this clonotype was seen many times. The V call is TRBV5-1, the J call TRBJ2-3, with D perhaps TRBD1 or TRBD2 (5 bases each). V was clipped by 0 bases and J by 0 bases, with 8 bases between them. This CDR3 has 15 residues. Germline CDR1 SGHRS, CDR2 YFSETQ. The CDR3 loop is CASSLVRDSTDTQYF. The CDR3 DNA reads TGCGCCAGCAGCTTGGTTCGGGACAGCACAGATACGCAGTATTTT.

V and J are TRBV5-1 and TRBJ2-6; 12 nucleotides agree with TRBD1. The CDR3 consists of 22 residues. The V gene end was trimmed by 2 bases and the J gene end by 0 bases; junction bases not matched to a gene: 15. The germline CDR1 and CDR2 sequences are SGHRS and YFSETQ. The CDR3 is CASSFPRDRGRPTLSGANVLTF. Here the CDR3 DNA reads TGCGCCAGCAGCTTCCCCCGGGACAGGGGGCGGCCGACTCTCTCTGGGGCCAACGTCCTGACTTTC. Together with reference TRBV5-1 and TRBJ2-6, the CDR3 gives the full variable domain: KAGVTQTPRYLIKTRGQQVTLSCSPISGHRSVSWYQQTPGQGLQFLFEYFSETQRNKGNFPGRFSGRQFSNSRSEMNVSTLELGDSALYLCASSFPRDRGRPTLSGANVLTFGAGSRLTVL.

This clonotype was seen at least ten times. The CDR3 is CSASRGSNQPQHF. CDR3 DNA: TGCAGTGCTTCCAGGGGAAGCAATCAGCCCCAGCATTTT. V gene TRBV20-1 combines with J gene TRBJ1-5, with a possible D match to TRBD1 (6 bases). The CDR3 covers 13 residues. Germline V gene sequence: CDR1 DFQATT, CDR2 SNEGSKA (reference sequence). Trimming stripped 5 bases from V and 1 base from J, with 9 bases between.

This clonotype showed up just a few times. The chain recombines TRBV6-2 or TRBV6-3 with TRBJ2-7; maybe TRBD1 (5 bases). V lost 0 bases, J lost 0 bases, and 9 bases lay in between. This CDR3 region has 15 residues. The germline CDR1 and CDR2 sequences are MNHEY and SVGEGT. CDR3 region: CASSYSGASSYEQYF. The CDR3 DNA reads as TGTGCCAGCAGTTACTCAGGGGCTTCCTCCTACGAGCAGTACTTC.

This clonotype was observed at least ten times. The chain recombines TRBV28 with TRBJ2-1; D is possibly TRBD1 (5 bases). The end of the DNA is better explained by TRBJ2-5, so the J call may be wrong. This CDR3 has 15 residues. The germline gives CDR1 MDHEN, CDR2 SYDVKM. The CDR3 is CASSFWGLVAETQYF. For the CDR3, the DNA is TGTGCCAGCAGTTTTTGGGGCCTGGTTGCGGAGACCCAGTACTTC.

This clonotype was counted at least ten times. The chain uses TRBV27 and TRBJ2-3; D not resolved. The ends were cut back, 2 bases at V and 6 bases at J, with 15 bases in the middle. The CDR3 extends over 15 amino acids. Germline values: CDR1 MNHEY, CDR2 SMNVEV (reference sequence). The CDR3 DNA is TGTGCCAGCAGTTTAGTATCCCACCGTACGGATACGCAGTATTTT. It specifies CASSLVSHRTDTQYF.

This clonotype was observed a handful of times. This rearrangement joins TRBV27 to TRBJ1-1, with D maybe TRBD1 (5 bases). Germline V gene sequence: CDR1 MNHEY, CDR2 SMNVEV (reference sequence). The CDR3 contains 15 residues. Trimming pared 5 bases from V and 3 bases from J, leaving 16 bases between. Here the CDR3 reads CASSPQGRGDTEAFF. The CDR3 bases are TGTGCCAGCAGTCCCCAGGGTAGGGGAGACACTGAAGCTTTCTTT.